A single sample gave rise to the 28 T cell receptor beta chains below, sequenced in a study of blood T cells in healthy people across ages. Alongside a J-beta primer mix, a sample-barcoded 5' primer served in a second PCR lasting about 7 to 11 cycles. In TCRdb, the 5' RACE reads were re-called with MiXCR into one record per CDR3 protein. The repertoire includes about 780,000 distinct CDR3 sequences, less than 60% of them detected once, and 15% to 20% sits in the top ten. Material: blood. These receptors came from a man aged 80 or over in good health.

This clonotype was picked up many times. The chain uses TRBV6-2 or TRBV6-3 and TRBJ2-6; D is unresolved. V lost 8 bases and J 0 bases, leaving 5 bases between the germline ends. The CDR3 is made up of 13 amino acids. Germline CDR1 MNHEY, CDR2 SVGEGT. For the CDR3, the DNA is TGTGCCAGCGGCGACTCTGGGGCCAACGTCCTGACTTTC. Translating it yields CASGDSGANVLTF.

The chain couples TRBV7-3 to TRBJ2-1, with D tentatively TRBD2 (5 bases). The CDR3 length is 16 residues. Germline lookup yields CDR1 SGHTA and CDR2 FQGTGA. Trimming took 2 bases from V and 2 from J, leaving 13 bases between them. For the CDR3, the DNA is TGTGCCAGCAGCTTATCGCCAAGCGGAGCCTACAATGAGCAGTTCTTC. Its protein is CASSLSPSGAYNEQFF.

CDR3 residues: CASRPSGLAGATGELFF. In nucleotides, the CDR3 is TGTGCCAGCAGACCCTCTGGGCTAGCGGGAGCTACCGGGGAGCTGTTTTTT. This rearrangement joins TRBV2 to TRBJ2-2, with TRBD2 matching 10 bases. Unmatched junction bases numbered 12, after V lost 6 bases and J lost 5 bases. Germline V lookup: CDR1 SNHLY, CDR2 FYNNEI. The length of the CDR3 is 17 residues.

The chain joins TRBV28 to TRBJ1-3, with D perhaps TRBD1 (5 bases). With 9 bases removed from V and 0 bases from J, the gap between germline ends came to 6 bases. The CDR3 covers 12 residues. CDR1 and CDR2 from the germline V gene are MDHEN and SYDVKM. The CDR3 here is CASDSSGNTIYF. The CDR3 nucleotides read TGTGCCAGTGACAGCTCTGGAAACACCATATATTTT.

This clonotype was observed once. The chain recombines TRBV30 with TRBJ2-5; TRBD1 matches at 7 bases. CDR3 size: 15 residues. The junction had 8 bases not matched to a gene; V was cut back by 0 bases and J by 4 bases. The V gene's germline CDR1 is GTSNPN and CDR2 SVGIG (reference sequence). In DNA form, the CDR3 reads TGTGCCTGGAGTGTACCGACAGGGTGGGGAGAGACCCAGTACTTC. Residues: CAWSVPTGWGETQYF.

In its sample, this clonotype was seen a few times. The chain is built from TRBV7-2 and TRBJ2-7; no firm D call. V was pared by 5 bases and J by 0 bases, with 17 bases between. Germline lookup yields CDR1 SGHTA and CDR2 FQGNSA. This CDR3 spans 16 amino acids. Here the CDR3 reads CASSRRTAQSSYEQYF. The CDR3 DNA follows: TGTGCCAGCAGCCGACGGACGGCCCAGAGCTCCTACGAGCAGTACTTC.

This clonotype was counted a few times. The CDR3 spells CASSLGTRNGNEQFF. As DNA, the CDR3 is TGTGCCAGCAGTTTAGGGACCCGAAATGGCAATGAGCAGTTCTTC. The V and J genes are TRBV12-3 or TRBV12-4 and TRBJ2-1; D unclear. This CDR3 has 15 amino acids. Trimming removed 1 base from V and 6 bases from J, with 13 bases in between.

The V gene is TRBV29-1, the J gene TRBJ2-1; 8 nucleotides line up with TRBD1. The CDR3 is made up of 14 amino acids. The V and J ends lost 6 bases and 0 bases, in that order; junction bases with no gene match: 4. Germline V gives CDR1 SQVTM, CDR2 ANQGSEA. CDR3 coding DNA: TGCAGCGTACGGACAGGGTCCTCCTACAATGAGCAGTTCTTC. Translation: CSVRTGSSYNEQFF.

This sequence joins TRBV29-1 and TRBJ2-3, with 7 nucleotides matching TRBD1. Germline V gene lookup returns CDR1 SQVTM and CDR2 ANQGSEA. The CDR3 loop spans 14 amino acids. The J segment lost 0 bases and the V segment lost 6 bases, leaving 6 bases of the junction unmatched. DNA of the CDR3: TGCAGCGTCTCCCCGGGACAGAGCACAGATACGCAGTATTTT. Translation: CSVSPGQSTDTQYF.

The J gene is TRBJ2-3, the V gene TRBV20-1; 8 bases fit TRBD2. The germline V gene has CDR1 DFQATT and CDR2 SNEGSKA (reference sequence). The CDR3 runs to 15 residues. The V gene end was trimmed by 6 bases and the J gene end by 4 bases; junction bases not matched to a gene: 12. CDR3 protein: CSAGMERGRPDTQYF. In nucleotides, the CDR3 is TGCAGTGCGGGGATGGAGCGGGGGCGGCCAGATACGCAGTATTTT.

This sequence joins TRBV5-1 and TRBJ2-1, with TRBD1 as a possible D gene (6 bases). The germline V gene encodes CDR1 SGHRS and CDR2 YFSETQ. The CDR3 consists of 16 residues. V was shortened by 5 bases and J by 2 bases, with 17 bases between the two germline ends. The DNA for the CDR3 is TGCGCCAGCAGTTTGTCCCCTCCAGGGGCCTACAATGAGCAGTTCTTC. Its translation: CASSLSPPGAYNEQFF.

V usage is TRBV7-2 and J usage is TRBJ1-1, with D tentatively TRBD1 (5 bases). The CDR3 consists of 15 residues. Germline loops: CDR1 SGHTA, CDR2 FQGNSA. Trimming pared 5 bases from V and 1 base from J, leaving 14 bases between. CDR3 loop: CASSPSGRENTEAFF. DNA of the CDR3: TGTGCCAGCAGCCCCAGCGGCAGGGAGAACACTGAAGCTTTCTTT.

V usage is TRBV24-1 and J usage is TRBJ2-4; tentatively, D is TRBD1 (6 bases). CDR3 length: 15 residues. Per the germline V gene, CDR1 is KGHDR and CDR2 is SFDVKD. The V and J ends lost 3 bases and 12 bases respectively, with 20 bases between them. In DNA, the CDR3 is TGTGCCACCAGTGATCCGCAGGGGAGAAACGACGATCAGTACTTC. This gives the protein CATSDPQGRNDDQYF.

V is TRBV21-1 and J is TRBJ1-6; whether TRBD1, the table's D call, matches the DNA was not checked. TRBV21-1 is described as a pseudogene. This CDR3 contains 17 residues. The CDR3, as DNA: TGTGCCAGCAGCCCACCGGGACGAGGGGCCAATAATTCACCCCTCCACTTT. This sequence encodes CASSPPGRGANNSPLHF.

This clonotype was detected only a few times. The chain joins TRBV7-2 to TRBJ2-3; D may match TRBD1 or TRBD2 (5 bases each). This CDR3 is 15 amino acids long. Germline V gene sequence: CDR1 SGHTA, CDR2 FQGNSA. V dropped 1 base and J dropped 1 base, with 9 bases sitting between them. The CDR3 sequence is CASSLEGTRTDTQYF. CDR3 bases: TGTGCCAGCAGCTTAGAGGGGACCCGCACAGATACGCAGTATTTT.

This sequence joins TRBV2 and TRBJ2-2; D call uncertain. CDR3 length equals 14 residues. Germline V gives CDR1 SNHLY, CDR2 FYNNEI. Trimming pared 8 bases from V and 7 bases from J, leaving 17 bases between. The CDR3 DNA is TGTGCCAGCGGTCCGGAAGCCGTGGTCGGGGAGCTGTTTTTT. Protein: CASGPEAVVGELFF.

The CDR3 reads CASSPGLAGEGSYNEQFF. As DNA, the CDR3 is TGCGCCAGCAGCCCGGGACTAGCGGGAGAGGGGTCCTACAATGAGCAGTTCTTC. V usage is TRBV5-1 and J usage is TRBJ2-1, with 14 bases lining up with TRBD2. The CDR3 sequence is 18 residues long. V gave up 4 bases and J gave up 1 base; unmatched junction bases: 7. Germline assignment: CDR1 SGHRS and CDR2 YFSETQ.

This clonotype showed up just a few times. The chain carries TRBV20-1 and TRBJ1-6, with TRBD1 matching over 8 bases. The ends lost 2 bases at V and 6 bases at J; junction bases unmatched: 6. The germline V gene encodes CDR1 DFQATT and CDR2 SNEGSKA (reference sequence). The CDR3 runs 15 residues. The CDR3 sequence: CSARTPGGGNSPLHF. The DNA of the CDR3 is TGCAGTGCTAGAACCCCAGGGGGCGGTAATTCACCCCTCCACTTT.

This clonotype was recorded only once. The chain joins TRBV29-1 to TRBJ2-7; 7 positions match TRBD2. CDR1 and CDR2 (germline): SQVTM, ANQGSEA. V was clipped by 7 bases and J by 7 bases; unmatched bases: 13. The CDR3 spans 13 residues. The CDR3 DNA is TGCAGCGCCTCTCTCGGGGGGTACAATGAGCAGTACTTC. Translating it yields CSASLGGYNEQYF.

The gene calls are TRBV18 and TRBJ2-4; D tentatively reads TRBD1 or TRBD2 (5 bases each). The better agreement between TRBJ2-7 and the DNA end casts doubt on the J call. The CDR3 runs 15 residues. From germline, CDR1 is KGHSH and CDR2 LQKENI. The CDR3 protein is CASSPGDGRNYEQYF. The CDR3 DNA reads TGTGCCAGCTCACCGGGGGACGGAAGGAACTACGAGCAGTACTTC.

This rearrangement joins TRBV12-3 or TRBV12-4 to TRBJ2-5; D is tentatively TRBD1 or TRBD2 (7 bases each). The V and J ends lost 7 bases and 11 bases respectively, with 20 bases between them. The CDR3 runs 13 residues. DNA of the CDR3: TGTGCCAGCACCCAGGGGGGGCTCGATGAGCAGTACTTC. Protein sequence: CASTQGGLDEQYF.

The chain couples TRBV18 to TRBJ2-6; 9 nucleotides agree with TRBD1. Germline CDR1 and CDR2: KGHSH and LQKENI. CDR3 length: 17 residues. Trimming at V came to 4 bases and at J to 0 bases, leaving 4 bases not matched to a gene. CDR3 sequence reads: CASSLRDRDSGANVLTF. In DNA form, the CDR3 reads TGTGCCAGCTCACTCCGGGACAGGGACTCTGGGGCCAACGTCCTGACTTTC.

The chain recombines TRBV27 with TRBJ2-3; D assignment may be TRBD1 or TRBD2 (6 bases each). Germline V gene data show CDR1 as MNHEY and CDR2 as SMNVEV (reference sequence). V dropped 2 bases and J dropped 7 bases, with 13 bases sitting between them. There are 14 residues in the CDR3. In DNA, the CDR3 is TGTGCCAGCAGTTTAGTGTGGGGGGCTCATACGCAGTATTTT. This codes for CASSLVWGAHTQYF.

This clonotype was seen at least ten times. V usage is TRBV18 and J usage is TRBJ1-5, with 9 bases fitting TRBD1. The CDR3 runs to 14 residues. Trimming took 8 bases from V and 2 from J; bases not matched to a gene: 4. Germline values: CDR1 KGHSH, CDR2 LQKENI. The CDR3 nucleotides are TGTGCCAGCAGTCGGGACAGGGGCAATCAGCCCCAGCATTTT. It translates to CASSRDRGNQPQHF. Complete variable domain (other parts from reference TRBV18 and TRBJ1-5): NAGVMQNPRHLVRRRGQEARLRCSPMKGHSHVYWYRQLPEEGLKFMVYLQKENIIDESGMPKERFSAEFPKEGPSILRIQQVVRGDSAAYFCASSRDRGNQPQHFGDGTRLSIL.

The chain uses TRBV7-2 and TRBJ2-7, with D tentatively TRBD2 (6 bases). Trimming pared 5 bases from V and 6 bases from J, leaving 14 bases between. Germline V CDR1 and CDR2: SGHTA, FQGNSA. The CDR3 is 13 amino acids. CDR3 bases: TGTGCCAGCAGCCGCACAAAAGCGGGCGAGCAGTACTTC. It yields the protein CASSRTKAGEQYF.

The gene calls are TRBV6-2 or TRBV6-3 and TRBJ2-7; D not resolved. Germline V lookup: CDR1 MNHEY, CDR2 SVGEGT. V was clipped by 6 bases and J by 3 bases, with 9 bases between them. This CDR3 is built from 12 residues. DNA of the CDR3: TGTGCCAGCAGGAAGCAGGACTACGAGCAGTACTTC. Protein product: CASRKQDYEQYF.

The V and J genes are TRBV7-2 and TRBJ2-2, with 8 bases fitting TRBD2. V gave up 2 bases and J gave up 0 bases; unmatched junction bases: 5. CDR3 size: 17 residues. CDR1 and CDR2 from the germline V gene are SGHTA and FQGNSA. The CDR3 DNA sequence: TGTGCCAGCAGCTTACCTGGACTAGCCGCGAACACCGGGGAGCTGTTTTTT. It encodes CASSLPGLAANTGELFF.

With respect to this clonotype: The junction departs from germline at one end; a sequencing error may be responsible. In DNA, the CDR3 is TGTTCCAGCAGTTCAGGGGGGGATACGCAGTATTTT. Translated: CSSSSGGDTQYF. V gene TRBV27 combines with J gene TRBJ2-3; D is perhaps TRBD1 (7 bases). This CDR3 region has 12 residues. Germline V lookup: CDR1 MNHEY, CDR2 SMNVEV (reference sequence).